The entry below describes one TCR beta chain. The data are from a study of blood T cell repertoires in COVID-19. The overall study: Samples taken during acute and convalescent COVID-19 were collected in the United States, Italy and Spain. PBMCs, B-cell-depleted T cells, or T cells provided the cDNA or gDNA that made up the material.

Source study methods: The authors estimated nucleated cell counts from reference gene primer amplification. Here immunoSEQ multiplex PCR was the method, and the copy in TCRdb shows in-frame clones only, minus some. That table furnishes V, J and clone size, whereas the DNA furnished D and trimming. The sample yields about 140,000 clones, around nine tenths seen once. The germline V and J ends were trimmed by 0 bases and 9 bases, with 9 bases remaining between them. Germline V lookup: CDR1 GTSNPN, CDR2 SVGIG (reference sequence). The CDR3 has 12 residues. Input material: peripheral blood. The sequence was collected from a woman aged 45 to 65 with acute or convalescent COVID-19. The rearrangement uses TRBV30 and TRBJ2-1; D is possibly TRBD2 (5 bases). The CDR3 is CAWSVRGFEQFF. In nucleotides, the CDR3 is TGTGCCTGGAGTGTACGAGGGTTTGAGCAGTTCTTC.